Below are 11 T cell receptor beta chains sequenced from a single sample in a study of a mutant IDH1 vaccine in newly diagnosed glioma. Indicated time point: week 11, during vaccination. The investigators gave 300 ug of mutant IDH1 20-mer peptide in each vaccine dose, together with topical imiquimod. For these receptors, no antigen is known. This table comes from immunoSEQ multiplex PCR, and its TCRdb copy is limited to in-frame clones, with some not included. This sample has 110,000 or so clones, with roughly 90% found just once. This sample comprised PBMCs, obtained from a glioma patient whose treatment included an IDH1 peptide vaccine. The receptors come from a woman aged 45-60 years with glioma.

The chain recombines TRBV14 with TRBJ1-2; D possibly corresponds to TRBD1 (6 bases). Germline V CDR1 and CDR2: SGHDN, FVKESK. V was clipped by 1 base and J by 5 bases, with 14 bases between them. This CDR3 comprises 15 residues. The CDR3 nucleotides are TGTGCCAGCAGCCAAGCTTCCCGGGGGCCATATGGCTACACCTTC. Translated: CASSQASRGPYGYTF.

V usage is TRBV5-4 and J usage is TRBJ1-3, with no clear D. The ends were cut back, 2 bases at V and 4 bases at J, with 4 bases in the middle. Germline V gives CDR1 SGHNT, CDR2 YYREEE (reference sequence). CDR3 length: 12 amino acids. The CDR3 DNA reads TGTGCCAGCAGCTTCCGCGGAAACACCATATATTTT. This sequence encodes CASSFRGNTIYF.

The count of this clone is one. The CDR3 nucleotides are TGTGCCAGCAGGGCGGGACAGGGGGGCTACGAGCAGTACTTC. As protein: CASRAGQGGYEQYF. The gene calls are TRBV7-2 and TRBJ2-7; 11 bases line up with TRBD1. Germline lookup yields CDR1 SGHTA and CDR2 FQGNSA. The CDR3 has 14 amino acids. The junction had 4 bases not matched to a gene; V was cut back by 6 bases and J by 3 bases.

The rearrangement joins TRBV25-1 to TRBJ1-2, with 7 bases matching TRBD1. V lost 4 bases, J lost 3 bases, and 11 bases stayed unmatched. CDR3 length: 16 amino acids. Looked up from germline, CDR1 is MGHDK and CDR2 is SYGVNS. This CDR3 reads CASSALRTGKHYGYTF. CDR3 DNA sequence: TGTGCCAGCAGTGCCCTTAGGACAGGAAAACACTATGGCTACACCTTC.

The count of this clone is one. The chain is built from TRBV10-3 and TRBJ2-3; the D gene is possibly TRBD1 (5 bases). Trimming shortened V by 6 bases and J by 0 bases, and 7 bases separated the two germline ends. Germline V gene data show CDR1 as ENHRY and CDR2 as SYGVKD. The CDR3 consists of 13 residues. CDR3 nucleotide sequence: TGTGCCATCAGCAGACAGAGCACAGATACGCAGTATTTT. Protein sequence: CAISRQSTDTQYF.

The chain links TRBV11-2 to TRBJ2-1; the D is unclear. Germline values: CDR1 SGHAT, CDR2 FQNNGV. Trimming removed 7 bases from V and 6 bases from J, with 16 bases in between. This CDR3 spans 14 amino acids. CDR3 nucleotides: TGTGCCAGCAACCTAATTGGACGGACCAATGAGCAGTTCTTC. Translating it yields CASNLIGRTNEQFF.

This chain links TRBV18 with TRBJ2-1; TRBD2 is a possible D gene (5 bases). Trimming removed 3 bases from V and 6 bases from J, with 15 bases in between. The CDR3 length is 15 residues. Per germline, CDR1 KGHSH and CDR2 LQKENI. The CDR3 DNA reads as TGTGCCAGCTCACCCTCAGAACCCCGGGGCAATGAGCAGTTCTTC. Residues: CASSPSEPRGNEQFF.

The chain has TRBV30 and TRBJ2-5; 9 positions agree with TRBD2. The DNA end is a closer match to TRBJ2-7, so the J assignment may be wrong. This CDR3 region has 14 residues. Germline V CDR1 and CDR2: GTSNPN, SVGIG (reference sequence). This CDR3 is CAWRLSGRLNEQYF. The DNA for the CDR3 is TGTGCCTGGAGACTTAGCGGGAGATTGAACGAGCAGTACTTC.

V is TRBV5-6 and J is TRBJ2-5; 7 positions match TRBD1. Trimming took 4 bases from V and 3 from J; bases not matched to a gene: 3. This CDR3 has 13 residues. CDR1 is SGHDT, CDR2 YYEEEE, per germline. CDR3 amino acids: CASSRQGEETQYF. Here the CDR3 DNA reads TGTGCCAGCAGCCGACAGGGCGAAGAGACCCAGTACTTC.

The chain uses TRBV4-1 and TRBJ1-2; D is ambiguous. CDR3 length: 15 residues. The germline V gene has CDR1 MGHRA and CDR2 YSYEKL. Trimming stripped 1 base from V and 5 bases from J, with 14 bases between. The CDR3 region is CASSQAYTSEYGYTF. The CDR3 region has the DNA TGCGCCAGCAGCCAAGCATATACGTCTGAGTATGGCTACACCTTC.

The rearrangement links TRBV7-2 to TRBJ1-1, with TRBD1 matching 7 bases. This CDR3 contains 14 residues. Germline CDR1 and CDR2: SGHTA and FQGNSA. Trimming at V came to 1 base and at J to 5 bases, leaving 4 bases not matched to a gene. CDR3 sequence (DNA): TGTGCCAGCAGCTTAGGAGGGGGCTTTACTGAAGCTTTCTTT. Translating it yields CASSLGGGFTEAFF.